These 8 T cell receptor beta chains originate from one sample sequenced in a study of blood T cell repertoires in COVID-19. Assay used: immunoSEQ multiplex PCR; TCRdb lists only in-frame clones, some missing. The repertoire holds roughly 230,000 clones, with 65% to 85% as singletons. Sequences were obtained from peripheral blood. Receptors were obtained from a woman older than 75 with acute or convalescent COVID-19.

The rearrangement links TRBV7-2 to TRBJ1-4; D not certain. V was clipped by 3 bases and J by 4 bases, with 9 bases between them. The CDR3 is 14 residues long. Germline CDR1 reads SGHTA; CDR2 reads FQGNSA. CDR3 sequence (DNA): TGTGCCAGCAGCTTGGGCCTAAGTAATGAAAAACTGTTTTTT. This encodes CASSLGLSNEKLFF.

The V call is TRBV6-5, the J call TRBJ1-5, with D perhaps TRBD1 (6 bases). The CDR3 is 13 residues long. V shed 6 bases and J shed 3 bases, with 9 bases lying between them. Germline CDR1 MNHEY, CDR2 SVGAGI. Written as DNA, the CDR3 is TGTGCCAGCAGCCAGGGGTTCAATCAGCCCCAGCATTTT. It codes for CASSQGFNQPQHF.

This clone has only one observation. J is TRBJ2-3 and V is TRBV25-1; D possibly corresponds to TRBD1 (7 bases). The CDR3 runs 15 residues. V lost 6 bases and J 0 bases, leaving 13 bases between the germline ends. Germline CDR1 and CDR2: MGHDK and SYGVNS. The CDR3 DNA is TGTGCCAGCAGCCCCGGAGGGGGCAGCACAGATACGCAGTATTTT. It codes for CASSPGGGSTDTQYF.

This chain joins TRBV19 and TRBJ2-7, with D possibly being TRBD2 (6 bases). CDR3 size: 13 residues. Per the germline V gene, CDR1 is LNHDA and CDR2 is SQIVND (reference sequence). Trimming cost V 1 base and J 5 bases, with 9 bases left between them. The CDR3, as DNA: TGTGCCAGTAGTATAGGGACTAACAACGAGCAGTACTTC. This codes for CASSIGTNNEQYF.

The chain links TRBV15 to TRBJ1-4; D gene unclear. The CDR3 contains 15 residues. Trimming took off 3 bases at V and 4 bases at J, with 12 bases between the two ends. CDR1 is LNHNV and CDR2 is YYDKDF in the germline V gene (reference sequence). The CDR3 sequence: CATSSPGGSNEKLFF. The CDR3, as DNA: TGTGCCACCAGCAGCCCGGGAGGGAGTAATGAAAAACTGTTTTTT.

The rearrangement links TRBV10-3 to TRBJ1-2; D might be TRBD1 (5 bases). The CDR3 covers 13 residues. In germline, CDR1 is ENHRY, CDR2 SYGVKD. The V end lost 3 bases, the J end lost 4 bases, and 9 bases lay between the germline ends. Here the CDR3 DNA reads TGTGCCATCAGTGATCGACAGCCCTATGGCTACACCTTC. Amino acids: CAISDRQPYGYTF.

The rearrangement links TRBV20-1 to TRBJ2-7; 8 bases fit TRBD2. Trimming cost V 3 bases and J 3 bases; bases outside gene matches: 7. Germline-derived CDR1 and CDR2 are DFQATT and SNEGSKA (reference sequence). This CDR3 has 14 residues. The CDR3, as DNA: TGCAGTGCTAGTCTTAGCGGGGAGCTCTACGAGCAGTACTTC. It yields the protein CSASLSGELYEQYF.

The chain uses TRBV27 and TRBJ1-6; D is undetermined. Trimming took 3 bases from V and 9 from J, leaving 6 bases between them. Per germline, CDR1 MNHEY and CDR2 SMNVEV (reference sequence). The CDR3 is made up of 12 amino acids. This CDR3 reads CASSFGGSPLHF. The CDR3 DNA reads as TGTGCCAGCAGTTTTGGAGGTTCACCCCTCCACTTT.